The 2 T cell receptor beta chains below come from one sample, sequenced in a study of blood T cell repertoires in COVID-19. TCRdb keeps only in-frame clones here, not all; method: immunoSEQ multiplex PCR. This sample yields 200,000 to 300,000 clones, of which around nine tenths are seen a single time; 0.75% to 1% belongs to the top ten. The sample comprised peripheral blood. These receptors were obtained from a woman aged 40 to 55 who had recovered from COVID-19.

The gene calls are TRBV18 and TRBJ1-1; D is possibly TRBD1 (6 bases). Germline V gene lookup returns CDR1 KGHSH and CDR2 LQKENI. Deletions cut 6 bases from V and 1 base from J, with 9 bases between. This CDR3 is built from 13 residues. CDR3 DNA sequence: TGTGCCAGCTCCCCGGGACAGAACACTGAAGCTTTCTTT. Residues: CASSPGQNTEAFF.

This clone was counted only a few times. The V gene is TRBV30, the J gene TRBJ1-1; D gene ambiguous. This CDR3 has 14 residues. Deletions cut 3 bases from V and 0 bases from J, with 11 bases between. CDR1 and CDR2 (germline): GTSNPN, SVGIG (reference sequence). CDR3 DNA: TGTGCCTGGAGGGGTTTCGGGGTGAACACTGAAGCTTTCTTT. This codes for CAWRGFGVNTEAFF.